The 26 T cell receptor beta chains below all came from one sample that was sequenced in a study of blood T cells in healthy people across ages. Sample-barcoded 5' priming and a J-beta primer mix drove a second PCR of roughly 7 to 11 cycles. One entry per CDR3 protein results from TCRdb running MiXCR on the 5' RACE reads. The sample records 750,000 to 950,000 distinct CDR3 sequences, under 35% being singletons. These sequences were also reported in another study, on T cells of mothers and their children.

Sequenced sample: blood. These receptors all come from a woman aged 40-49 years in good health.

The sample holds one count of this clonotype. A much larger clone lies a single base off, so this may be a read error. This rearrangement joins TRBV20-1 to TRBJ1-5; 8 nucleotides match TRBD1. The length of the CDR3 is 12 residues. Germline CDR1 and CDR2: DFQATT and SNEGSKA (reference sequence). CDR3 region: CSAGQGNQPRHF. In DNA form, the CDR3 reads TGCAGTGCTGGACAGGGCAATCAGCCCCGGCATTTT.

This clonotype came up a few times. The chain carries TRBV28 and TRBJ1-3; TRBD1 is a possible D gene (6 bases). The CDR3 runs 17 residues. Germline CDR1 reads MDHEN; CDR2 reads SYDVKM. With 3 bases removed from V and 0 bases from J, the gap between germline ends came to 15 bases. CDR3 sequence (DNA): TGTGCCAGCAGTTTGAGTGTGACAGGTCCCTCTGGAAACACCATATATTTT. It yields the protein CASSLSVTGPSGNTIYF.

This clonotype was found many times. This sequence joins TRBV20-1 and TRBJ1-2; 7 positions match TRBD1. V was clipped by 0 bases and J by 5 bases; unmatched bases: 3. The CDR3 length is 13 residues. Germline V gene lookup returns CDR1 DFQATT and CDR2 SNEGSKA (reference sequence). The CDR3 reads CSARDGTVYGYTF. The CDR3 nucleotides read TGCAGTGCTAGAGATGGGACAGTTTATGGCTACACCTTC.

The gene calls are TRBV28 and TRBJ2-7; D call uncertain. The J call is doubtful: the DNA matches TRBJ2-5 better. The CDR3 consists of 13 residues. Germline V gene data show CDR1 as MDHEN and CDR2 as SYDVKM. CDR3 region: CASNPGLKETQYF. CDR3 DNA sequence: TGTGCCAGCAATCCTGGGTTGAAAGAGACCCAGTACTTC.

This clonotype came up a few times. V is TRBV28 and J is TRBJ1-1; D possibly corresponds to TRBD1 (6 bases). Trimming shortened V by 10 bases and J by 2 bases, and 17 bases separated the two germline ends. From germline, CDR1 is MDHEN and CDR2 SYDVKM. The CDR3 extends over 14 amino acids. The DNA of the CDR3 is TGTGCCACCCAGGGGCAGGGTGATAACACTGAAGCTTTCTTT. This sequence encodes CATQGQGDNTEAFF.

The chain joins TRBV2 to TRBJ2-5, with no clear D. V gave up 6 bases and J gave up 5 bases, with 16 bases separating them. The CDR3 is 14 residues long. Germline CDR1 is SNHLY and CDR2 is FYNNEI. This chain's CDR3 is CASRPDPRRETQYF. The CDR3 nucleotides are TGTGCCAGCAGACCGGATCCGCGACGGGAGACCCAGTACTTC.

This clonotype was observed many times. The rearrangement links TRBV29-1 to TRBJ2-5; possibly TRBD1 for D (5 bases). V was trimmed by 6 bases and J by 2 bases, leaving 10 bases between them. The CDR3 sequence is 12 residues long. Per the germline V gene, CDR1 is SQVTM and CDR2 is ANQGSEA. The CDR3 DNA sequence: TGCAGCGTCGGACAAGATCAAGAGACCCAGTACTTC. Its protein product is CSVGQDQETQYF.

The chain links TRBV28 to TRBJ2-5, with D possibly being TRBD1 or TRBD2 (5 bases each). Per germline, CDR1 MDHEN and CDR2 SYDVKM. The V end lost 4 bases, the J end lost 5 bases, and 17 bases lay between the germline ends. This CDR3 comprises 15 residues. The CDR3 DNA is TGTGCCAGCAGTTCCGGGGCCTCCGGGCAGGAGACCCAGTACTTC. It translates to CASSSGASGQETQYF. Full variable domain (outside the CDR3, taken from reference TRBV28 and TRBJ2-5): DVKVTQSSRYLVKRTGEKVFLECVQDMDHENMFWYRQDPGLGLRLIYFSYDVKMKEKGDIPEGYSVSREKKERFSLILESASTNQTSMYLCASSSGASGQETQYFGPGTRLLVL.

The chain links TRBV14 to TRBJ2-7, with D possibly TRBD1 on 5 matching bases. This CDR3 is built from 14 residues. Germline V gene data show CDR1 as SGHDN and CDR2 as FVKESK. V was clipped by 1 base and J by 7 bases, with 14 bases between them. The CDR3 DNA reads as TGTGCCAGCAGCCAAGTGTATAGGGGTGGAGAGCAGTACTTC. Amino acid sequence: CASSQVYRGGEQYF.

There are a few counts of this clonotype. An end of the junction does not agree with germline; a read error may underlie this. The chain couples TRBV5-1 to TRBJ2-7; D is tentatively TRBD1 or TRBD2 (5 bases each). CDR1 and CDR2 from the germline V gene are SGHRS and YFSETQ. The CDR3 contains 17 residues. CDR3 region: CTSSLVRGTIEAYEQYF. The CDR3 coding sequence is TGCACCAGCAGCTTGGTCCGAGGGACGATAGAGGCCTACGAGCAGTACTTC.

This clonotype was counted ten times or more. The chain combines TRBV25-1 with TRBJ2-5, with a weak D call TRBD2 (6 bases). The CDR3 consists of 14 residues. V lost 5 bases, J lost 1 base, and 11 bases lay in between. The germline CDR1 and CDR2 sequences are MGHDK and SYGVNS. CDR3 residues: CASSRETGQETQYF. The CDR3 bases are TGTGCCAGCAGTCGGGAGACGGGCCAAGAGACCCAGTACTTC. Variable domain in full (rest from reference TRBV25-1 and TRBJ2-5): EADIYQTPRYLVIGTGKKITLECSQTMGHDKMYWYQQDPGMELHLIHYSYGVNSTEKGDLSSESTVSRIRTEHFPLTLESARPSHTSQYLCASSRETGQETQYFGPGTRLLVL.

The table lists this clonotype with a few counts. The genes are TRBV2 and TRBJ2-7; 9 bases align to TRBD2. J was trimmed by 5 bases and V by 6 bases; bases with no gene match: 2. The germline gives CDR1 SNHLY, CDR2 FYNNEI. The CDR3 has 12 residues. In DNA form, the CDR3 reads TGTGCCAGCAGCCGGACTAGCGACGAGCAGTACTTC. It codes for CASSRTSDEQYF.

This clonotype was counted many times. The DNA of the CDR3 is TGTGCCATCAGTGACTCGGACAGGGCCGAAGAGACCCAGTACTTC. It yields the protein CAISDSDRAEETQYF. V is TRBV10-3 and J is TRBJ2-5; 8 bases fit TRBD1. The V gene's germline CDR1 is ENHRY and CDR2 SYGVKD. The CDR3 is made up of 15 amino acids. Trimming took 3 bases from V and 3 from J; bases not matched to a gene: 6.

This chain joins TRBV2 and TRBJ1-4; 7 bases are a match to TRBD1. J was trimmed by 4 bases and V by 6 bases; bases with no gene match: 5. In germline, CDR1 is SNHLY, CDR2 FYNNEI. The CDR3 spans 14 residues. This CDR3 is CASRVGTVNEKLFF. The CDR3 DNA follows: TGTGCCAGCAGGGTCGGGACAGTTAATGAAAAACTGTTTTTT.

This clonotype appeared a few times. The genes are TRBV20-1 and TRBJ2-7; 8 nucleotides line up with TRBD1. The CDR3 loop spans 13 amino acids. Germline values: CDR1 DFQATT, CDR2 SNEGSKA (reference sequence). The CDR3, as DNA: TGCAGCGCCCAAGACAGGGGTCGCTACGAGCAGTACTTC. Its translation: CSAQDRGRYEQYF.

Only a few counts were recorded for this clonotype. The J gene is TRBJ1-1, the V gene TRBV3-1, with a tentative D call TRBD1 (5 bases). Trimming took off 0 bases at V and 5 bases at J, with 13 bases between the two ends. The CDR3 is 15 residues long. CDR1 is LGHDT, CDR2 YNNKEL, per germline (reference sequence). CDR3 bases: TGTGCCAGCAGCCAAGATGAGGGGTTCAAAACTGAAGCTTTCTTT. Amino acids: CASSQDEGFKTEAFF.

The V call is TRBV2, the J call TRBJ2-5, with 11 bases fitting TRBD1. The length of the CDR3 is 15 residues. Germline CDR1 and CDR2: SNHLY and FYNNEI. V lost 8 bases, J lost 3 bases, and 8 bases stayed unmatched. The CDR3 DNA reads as TGTGCCAGCGGGCCGGGACAGGGGGTGGAAGAGACCCAGTACTTC. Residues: CASGPGQGVEETQYF.

The CDR3 region has the DNA TGTGCCAGCAGTTTAGGGGGACAGGCAAACACTGAAGCTTTCTTT. This encodes CASSLGGQANTEAFF. The V gene is TRBV28, the J gene TRBJ1-1, with 8 nucleotides matching TRBD1. CDR3 length: 15 residues. V shed 2 bases and J 2 bases; nucleotides not matched to a gene: 4. Germline V gives CDR1 MDHEN, CDR2 SYDVKM.

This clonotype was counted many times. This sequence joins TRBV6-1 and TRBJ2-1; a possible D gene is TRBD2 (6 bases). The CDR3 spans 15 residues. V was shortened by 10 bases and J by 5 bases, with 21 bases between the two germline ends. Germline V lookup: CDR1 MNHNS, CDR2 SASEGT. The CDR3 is CAIDSGTGGDNEQFF. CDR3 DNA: TGTGCCATCGACTCCGGGACTGGAGGGGACAATGAGCAGTTCTTC.

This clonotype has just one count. CDR3 loop: CAISDIRDTQYF. As DNA, the CDR3 is TGTGCCATCAGTGATATAAGGGATACGCAGTATTTT. V usage is TRBV10-3 and J usage is TRBJ2-3; no firm D call. Germline assignment: CDR1 ENHRY and CDR2 SYGVKD. V was trimmed by 3 bases and J by 6 bases, leaving 7 bases between them. This CDR3 region has 12 residues.

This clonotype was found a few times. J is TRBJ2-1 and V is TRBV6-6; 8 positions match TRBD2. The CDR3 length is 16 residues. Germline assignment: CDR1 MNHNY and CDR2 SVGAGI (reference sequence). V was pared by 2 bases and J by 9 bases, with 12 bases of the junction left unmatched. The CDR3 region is CASSYPVGLAQGEQFF. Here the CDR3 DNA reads TGTGCCAGCAGTTACCCTGTAGGACTAGCTCAGGGTGAGCAGTTCTTC.

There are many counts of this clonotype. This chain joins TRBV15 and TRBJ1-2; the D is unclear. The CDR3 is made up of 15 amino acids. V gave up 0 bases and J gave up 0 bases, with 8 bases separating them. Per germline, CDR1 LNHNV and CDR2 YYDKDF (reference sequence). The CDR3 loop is CATSRERAANYGYTF. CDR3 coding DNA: TGTGCCACCAGCAGAGAAAGGGCAGCTAACTATGGCTACACCTTC.

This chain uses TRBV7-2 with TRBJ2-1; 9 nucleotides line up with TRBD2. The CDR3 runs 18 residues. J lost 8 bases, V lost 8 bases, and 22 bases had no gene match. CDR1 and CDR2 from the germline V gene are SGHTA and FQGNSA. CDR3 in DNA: TGTGCCAGCCGCGTCGCTATTTCGGCGGGAGGGCCGGGCGATGAGCAGTTCTTC. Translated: CASRVAISAGGPGDEQFF.

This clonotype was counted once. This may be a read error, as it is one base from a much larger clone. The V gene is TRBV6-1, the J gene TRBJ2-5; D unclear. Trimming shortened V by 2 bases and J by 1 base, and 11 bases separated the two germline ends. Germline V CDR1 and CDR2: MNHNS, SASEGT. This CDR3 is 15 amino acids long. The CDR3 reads CASSETCRPQETQYF. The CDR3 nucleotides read TGTGCCAGCAGTGAAACGTGTCGACCCCAAGAGACCCAGTACTTC.

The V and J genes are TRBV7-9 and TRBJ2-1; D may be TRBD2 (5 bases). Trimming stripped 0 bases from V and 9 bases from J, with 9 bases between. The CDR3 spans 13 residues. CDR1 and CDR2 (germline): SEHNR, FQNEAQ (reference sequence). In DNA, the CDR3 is TGTGCCAGCAGCTTAGCGTTGAGCGGTGAGCAGTTCTTC. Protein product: CASSLALSGEQFF.

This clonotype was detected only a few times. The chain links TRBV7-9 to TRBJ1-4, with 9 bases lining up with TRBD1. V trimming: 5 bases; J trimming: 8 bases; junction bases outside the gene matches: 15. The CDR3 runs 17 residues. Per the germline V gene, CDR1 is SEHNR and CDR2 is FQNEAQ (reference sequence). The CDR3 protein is CASSLNRGRPEEEKLFF. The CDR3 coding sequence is TGTGCCAGCAGCCTGAACAGGGGGCGCCCTGAGGAAGAAAAACTGTTTTTT.